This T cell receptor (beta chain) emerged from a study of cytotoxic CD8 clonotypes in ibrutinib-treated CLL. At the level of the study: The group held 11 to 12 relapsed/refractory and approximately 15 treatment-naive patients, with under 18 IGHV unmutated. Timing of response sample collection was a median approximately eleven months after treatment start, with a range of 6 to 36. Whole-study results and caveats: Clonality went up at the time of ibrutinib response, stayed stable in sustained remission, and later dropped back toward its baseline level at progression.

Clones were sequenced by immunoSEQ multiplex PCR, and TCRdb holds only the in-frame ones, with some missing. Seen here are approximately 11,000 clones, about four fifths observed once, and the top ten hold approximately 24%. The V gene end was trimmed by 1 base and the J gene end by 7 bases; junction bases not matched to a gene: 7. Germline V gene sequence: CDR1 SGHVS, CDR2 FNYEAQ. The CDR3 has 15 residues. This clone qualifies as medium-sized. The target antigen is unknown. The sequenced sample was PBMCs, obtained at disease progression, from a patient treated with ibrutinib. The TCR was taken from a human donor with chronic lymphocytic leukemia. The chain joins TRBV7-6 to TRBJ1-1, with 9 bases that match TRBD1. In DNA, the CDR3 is TGTGCCAGCAGCTTAGGGACAGGGGCGAGGGTTGAAGCTTTCTTT. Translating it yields CASSLGTGARVEAFF.